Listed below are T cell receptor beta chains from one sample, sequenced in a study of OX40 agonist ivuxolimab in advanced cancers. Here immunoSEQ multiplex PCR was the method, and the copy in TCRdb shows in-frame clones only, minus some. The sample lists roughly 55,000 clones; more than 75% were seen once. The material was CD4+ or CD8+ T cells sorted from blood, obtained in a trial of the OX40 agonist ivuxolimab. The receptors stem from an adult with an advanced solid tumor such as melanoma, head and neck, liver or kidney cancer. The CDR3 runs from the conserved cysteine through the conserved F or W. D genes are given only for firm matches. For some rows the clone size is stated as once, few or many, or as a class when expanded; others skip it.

CDR3nt: TGTGCCAGCAGCTCCCCTGGCGGGGGGGCAGATACGCAGTATTTT
CDR3aa: CASSSPGGGADTQYF
j_gene: TRBJ2-3
abundance: NA
v_gene: TRBV7-2
d_gene: TRBD2

CDR3nt: TGTGCCAGTTACGGGGCCGAGAGGACTGAAGCTTTCTTT
CDR3aa: CASYGAERTEAFF
j_gene: TRBJ1-1
abundance: NA
v_gene: TRBV6-4
d_gene: NA

CDR3nt: TGTGCCAGCAGTTTATATCGGGCGGGGAGCTCCTACAATGAGCAGTTCTTC
CDR3aa: CASSLYRAGSSYNEQFF
j_gene: TRBJ2-1
abundance: NA
v_gene: TRBV28
d_gene: NA

CDR3nt: TGTGCCAGCAGTCGGGACAGGTGGGACTATGGCTACACCTTC
CDR3aa: CASSRDRWDYGYTF
j_gene: TRBJ1-2
abundance: NA
v_gene: TRBV6-6
d_gene: TRBD1

CDR3nt: TGTGCCAGCAGCCCCGAGGGGGCTTTGTCCTACAATGAGCAGTTCTTC
CDR3aa: CASSPEGALSYNEQFF
j_gene: TRBJ2-1
abundance: NA
v_gene: TRBV7-2
d_gene: TRBD1

CDR3nt: TGCGCCAGCAGCTTGAACGGGGCGAATGGAAATGAGCAGTTCTTC
CDR3aa: CASSLNGANGNEQFF
j_gene: TRBJ2-1
abundance: NA
v_gene: TRBV5-1
d_gene: NA

CDR3nt: TGTGCCAGCAGTTTGATGGTGGACTATGGCTACACCTTC
CDR3aa: CASSLMVDYGYTF
j_gene: TRBJ1-2
abundance: NA
v_gene: TRBV28
d_gene: NA

CDR3nt: TGTGCCAGCTCACCAGGGGTGACCGGGGAGCTGTTTTTT
CDR3aa: CASSPGVTGELFF
j_gene: TRBJ2-2
abundance: once
v_gene: TRBV18
d_gene: NA

CDR3nt: TGTGCCAGCAGCCAAAGACCTTCGGGGGGGCTGGAAGATACGCAGTATTTT
CDR3aa: CASSQRPSGGLEDTQYF
j_gene: TRBJ2-3
abundance: NA
v_gene: TRBV4-2
d_gene: TRBD2

CDR3nt: TGTGCCAGCTCACCATCTCACAGGGGCGAGGCCCAGTACTTC
CDR3aa: CASSPSHRGEAQYF
j_gene: TRBJ2-5
abundance: NA
v_gene: TRBV18
d_gene: TRBD1

CDR3nt: TGCGCCAGCAGCTTGGCCAGGGGAGGGGATGAAAAACTGTTTTTT
CDR3aa: CASSLARGGDEKLFF
j_gene: TRBJ1-4
abundance: NA
v_gene: TRBV5-1
d_gene: NA

CDR3nt: TGTGCCAGTAGGCCCGGGGGGGCTACCGGGGAGCTGTTTTTT
CDR3aa: CASRPGGATGELFF
j_gene: TRBJ2-2
abundance: NA
v_gene: TRBV19
d_gene: TRBD2

CDR3nt: TGTGCCAGCAGCTTGACCTATGACGAGCAGTACTTC
CDR3aa: CASSLTYDEQYF
j_gene: TRBJ2-7
abundance: NA
v_gene: TRBV7-6
d_gene: NA

CDR3nt: TGTGCCTGGAGGAAGGGTATGTACACTGAAGCTTTCTTT
CDR3aa: CAWRKGMYTEAFF
j_gene: TRBJ1-1
abundance: NA
v_gene: TRBV30
d_gene: NA

CDR3nt: TGTGCCAGCAGCATGACTAGCGGGGAGACCCAGTACTTC
CDR3aa: CASSMTSGETQYF
j_gene: TRBJ2-5
abundance: NA
v_gene: TRBV7-9
d_gene: TRBD2

CDR3nt: TGCGCCAGCAGCCCGACCGGACAGCTACAAGAGACCCAGTACTTC
CDR3aa: CASSPTGQLQETQYF
j_gene: TRBJ2-5
abundance: few
v_gene: TRBV5-1
d_gene: NA

CDR3nt: TGTGCCAGCAGTTTTGTCCACAGCAATCAGCCCCAGCATTTT
CDR3aa: CASSFVHSNQPQHF
j_gene: TRBJ1-5
abundance: NA
v_gene: TRBV2
d_gene: NA

CDR3nt: TGTGCCAGCAGCTCACTCCAGGGTGCGCAGTTCTTC
CDR3aa: CASSSLQGAQFF
j_gene: TRBJ2-1
abundance: NA
v_gene: TRBV9
d_gene: NA

CDR3nt: TGTGCCAGCACCCACGACACGGCGAACACTGAAGCTTTCTTT
CDR3aa: CASTHDTANTEAFF
j_gene: TRBJ1-1
abundance: NA
v_gene: TRBV5-4
d_gene: NA

CDR3nt: TGTGCCAGCACCACCGGGACAGGGGATGGCTACACCTTC
CDR3aa: CASTTGTGDGYTF
j_gene: TRBJ1-2
abundance: NA
v_gene: TRBV28
d_gene: TRBD1

CDR3nt: TGTGCCAGCACCAATAGGGGTGGACCCGGCGAGCAGTACTTC
CDR3aa: CASTNRGGPGEQYF
j_gene: TRBJ2-7
abundance: NA
v_gene: TRBV6-5
d_gene: NA

CDR3nt: TGCAGCGTTGGAGGGACAGGGAGGAACAATGAGCAGTTCTTC
CDR3aa: CSVGGTGRNNEQFF
j_gene: TRBJ2-1
abundance: NA
v_gene: TRBV29-1
d_gene: TRBD1

CDR3nt: TGTGCCACCAGCAGAGATAAAGCCGACACTGAAGCTTTCTTT
CDR3aa: CATSRDKADTEAFF
j_gene: TRBJ1-1
abundance: medium-sized
v_gene: TRBV15
d_gene: NA

CDR3nt: TGTGCCAGCAGCTTAGGTGCCTCACGGGCCCTTAGTGTGCAGTACTTC
CDR3aa: CASSLGASRALSVQYF
j_gene: TRBJ2-7
abundance: NA
v_gene: TRBV7-2
d_gene: NA

CDR3nt: TGTGCCAGCAGCAGACAGGGCTTCACCTACGAGCAGTACTTC
CDR3aa: CASSRQGFTYEQYF
j_gene: TRBJ2-7
abundance: NA
v_gene: TRBV2
d_gene: TRBD1

CDR3nt: TGTGCCAGCAGTGAAACAAGGCAGTACTATGGCTACACCTTC
CDR3aa: CASSETRQYYGYTF
j_gene: TRBJ1-2
abundance: NA
v_gene: TRBV6-1
d_gene: NA

CDR3nt: TGTGCCAGCAGACCAGGACAGGGGGCGCCTTTCTTT
CDR3aa: CASRPGQGAPFF
j_gene: TRBJ1-1
abundance: few
v_gene: TRBV27
d_gene: TRBD1

CDR3nt: TGTGCCAGCAGCCCACGGGACCGACGGGAGACCCAGTACTTC
CDR3aa: CASSPRDRRETQYF
j_gene: TRBJ2-5
abundance: NA
v_gene: TRBV9
d_gene: NA

CDR3nt: TGTGCCAGCAGCCTTGGACTCATATGGGCCTCTGAGCAGTTCTTC
CDR3aa: CASSLGLIWASEQFF
j_gene: TRBJ2-1
abundance: NA
v_gene: TRBV7-9
d_gene: NA